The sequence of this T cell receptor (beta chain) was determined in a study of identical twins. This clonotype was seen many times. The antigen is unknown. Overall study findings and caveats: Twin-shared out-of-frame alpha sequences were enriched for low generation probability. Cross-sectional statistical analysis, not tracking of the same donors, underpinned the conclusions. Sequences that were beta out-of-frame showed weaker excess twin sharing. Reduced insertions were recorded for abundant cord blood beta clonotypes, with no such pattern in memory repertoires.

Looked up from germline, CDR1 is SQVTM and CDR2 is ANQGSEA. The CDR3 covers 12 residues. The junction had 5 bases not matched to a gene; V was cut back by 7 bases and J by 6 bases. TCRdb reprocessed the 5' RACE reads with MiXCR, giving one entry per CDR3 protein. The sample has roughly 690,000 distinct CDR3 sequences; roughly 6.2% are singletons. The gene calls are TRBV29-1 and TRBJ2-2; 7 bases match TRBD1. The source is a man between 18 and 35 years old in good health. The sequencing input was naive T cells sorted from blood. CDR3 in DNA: TGCAGCGGGGAAGGGACAGCCGGGGAGCTGTTTTTT. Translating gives CSGEGTAGELFF.